The 20 T cell receptor beta chains presented below share a single source sample, sequenced in a study of identical twins. Via MiXCR, TCRdb re-called the 5' RACE reads, giving one row per CDR3 protein. The profile shows a few hundred thousand distinct CDR3 sequences, around 9.6% of them singletons. These data were also reused for a study on yellow fever vaccine responses in identical twins.

Sample: PBMCs. These receptors originate from a woman under 30 in good health.

This clonotype was seen only a few times. This chain uses TRBV12-3 or TRBV12-4 with TRBJ2-3; no definite D call. The CDR3 runs to 14 residues. V lost 2 bases to trimming and J lost 5 bases, with 11 bases between them. The CDR3 region is CASSLNSPGDTQYF. The CDR3 bases are TGTGCCAGCAGTTTAAACTCGCCCGGAGATACGCAGTATTTT.

This clonotype was found many times. V gene TRBV6-2 or TRBV6-3 combines with J gene TRBJ2-2, with a weak D call TRBD1 (5 bases). Germline CDR1 and CDR2: MNHEY and SVGEGT. V was shortened by 6 bases and J by 4 bases, with 18 bases between the two germline ends. This CDR3 is 16 amino acids long. CDR3 sequence (DNA): TGTGCCAGCAGCCGCGTTAGGGGCGCTGCCACCGGGGAGCTGTTTTTT. Translation gives CASSRVRGAATGELFF.

The chain combines TRBV9 with TRBJ2-1; the D gene is possibly TRBD2 (6 bases). Germline V gives CDR1 SGDLS, CDR2 YYNGEE. There are 15 residues in the CDR3. Trimming removed 7 bases from V and 3 bases from J, with 17 bases in between. CDR3 sequence (DNA): TGTGCCAGCCCCCTTTTCTGGAGGGTCTACAATGAGCAGTTCTTC. This translates into CASPLFWRVYNEQFF.

There are many counts of this clonotype. The chain uses TRBV9 and TRBJ2-1; 11 nucleotides align to TRBD2. Germline lookup yields CDR1 SGDLS and CDR2 YYNGEE. This CDR3 has 15 residues. Unmatched junction bases numbered 2, after V lost 0 bases and J lost 6 bases. The CDR3 reads CASSVVTSGSNEQFF. The CDR3 DNA reads TGTGCCAGCAGCGTAGTCACTAGCGGGAGCAATGAGCAGTTCTTC.

This clonotype was picked up a small number of times. V usage is TRBV20-1 and J usage is TRBJ1-4; D gene ambiguous. The germline V gene has CDR1 DFQATT and CDR2 SNEGSKA (reference sequence). The CDR3 is 15 residues long. V was pared by 5 bases and J by 0 bases, with 13 bases between. CDR3: CSAPDPRTTNEKLFF. The CDR3 DNA reads as TGCAGTGCTCCCGACCCCCGGACAACTAATGAAAAACTGTTTTTT.

The chain joins TRBV28 to TRBJ2-5; no clear D. The CDR3 covers 15 residues. Germline assignment: CDR1 MDHEN and CDR2 SYDVKM. Trimming shortened V by 4 bases and J by 1 base, and 13 bases separated the two germline ends. The CDR3 region has the DNA TGTGCCAGCAGTTCCCTTGGGTCGGCCCAAGAGACCCAGTACTTC. Residues: CASSSLGSAQETQYF.

This clonotype was counted ten times or more. The V call is TRBV7-8, the J call TRBJ1-5; D ambiguous. V was cut by 1 base and J by 4 bases, with 11 bases left in between. Germline V gives CDR1 SGHVS, CDR2 FQNEAQ. The CDR3 is 15 amino acids. The CDR3 DNA reads TGTGCCAGCAGCTTAGATCGAGGGATTAATCAGCCCCAGCATTTT. It codes for CASSLDRGINQPQHF.

This clonotype showed up just a few times. V is TRBV29-1 and J is TRBJ2-1; the match to TRBD2 covers 8 bases. Trimming took 2 bases from V and 10 from J; bases not matched to a gene: 7. The CDR3 is 13 residues long. Looked up from germline, CDR1 is SQVTM and CDR2 is ANQGSEA. The CDR3 region has the DNA TGCAGCGTTGAAATGGGACTAGGGGAAGAGCAGTTCTTC. Amino acids: CSVEMGLGEEQFF.

Many counts were recorded for this clonotype. The chain links TRBV5-1 to TRBJ2-3; possible D gene TRBD1, 5 bases. The germline gives CDR1 SGHRS, CDR2 YFSETQ. V lost 2 bases and J lost 2, with 12 bases in between. The CDR3 runs 15 residues. The CDR3 nucleotides are TGCGCCAGCAGCTTCCGACAGCTTAACACAGATACGCAGTATTTT. It specifies CASSFRQLNTDTQYF.

This clonotype has just a few counts. J is TRBJ2-1 and V is TRBV18, with 9 bases identical to TRBD1. The CDR3 has 15 residues. With 5 bases clipped from V and 5 bases from J, the junction kept 7 bases outside the gene matches. CDR1 is KGHSH, CDR2 LQKENI, per germline. The CDR3 loop reads CASSIPGTGHNEQFF. The CDR3 nucleotides are TGTGCCAGCTCAATCCCCGGGACAGGGCACAATGAGCAGTTCTTC. Full variable domain (outside the CDR3, taken from reference TRBV18 and TRBJ2-1): NAGVMQNPRHLVRRRGQEARLRCSPMKGHSHVYWYRQLPEEGLKFMVYLQKENIIDESGMPKERFSAEFPKEGPSILRIQQVVRGDSAAYFCASSIPGTGHNEQFFGPGTRLTVL.

This clonotype was recorded many times. The rearrangement links TRBV24-1 to TRBJ2-1; 10 bases align to TRBD2. This CDR3 spans 16 amino acids. V gave up 3 bases and J gave up 3 bases; unmatched junction bases: 4. Germline V gives CDR1 KGHDR, CDR2 SFDVKD. The CDR3 DNA sequence: TGTGCCACCAGTGATCGAACTAGCGGGATCTACAATGAGCAGTTCTTC. It translates to CATSDRTSGIYNEQFF.

This clonotype was counted at least ten times. This sequence joins TRBV2 and TRBJ2-1, with 10 bases fitting TRBD2. V was pared by 6 bases and J by 3 bases, with 8 bases of the junction left unmatched. The CDR3 spans 16 residues. The V gene's germline CDR1 is SNHLY and CDR2 FYNNEI. The CDR3 sequence: CASRKIASGGYNEQFF. The CDR3 nucleotides are TGTGCCAGCAGAAAAATAGCTAGCGGGGGCTACAATGAGCAGTTCTTC.

The J gene is TRBJ2-1, the V gene TRBV20-1, with TRBD2 matching 8 bases. The CDR3 has 14 amino acids. CDR1 is DFQATT, CDR2 SNEGSKA, per germline (reference sequence). V shed 3 bases, J shed 0 bases, and the junction held 1 base outside the gene matches. The CDR3 here is CSASSGDSYNEQFF. The CDR3 DNA follows: TGCAGTGCTAGTAGCGGGGACTCCTACAATGAGCAGTTCTTC.

The genes are TRBV7-2 and TRBJ2-3; D call uncertain. This CDR3 contains 12 residues. CDR1 is SGHTA and CDR2 is FQGNSA in the germline V gene. V was clipped by 5 bases and J by 5 bases, with 8 bases between them. For the CDR3, the DNA is TGTGCCAGCAGCCAAGTTGTAGATACGCAGTATTTT. Amino acid sequence: CASSQVVDTQYF.

This clonotype was counted at least ten times. This chain connects TRBV29-1 to TRBJ1-2; a possible D gene is TRBD1 (5 bases). Germline V lookup: CDR1 SQVTM, CDR2 ANQGSEA. The length of the CDR3 is 14 residues. Trimming cost V 3 bases and J 4 bases, with 15 bases left between them. CDR3 nucleotides: TGCAGCGTTGACGCGACAGTAGACGCCTATGGCTACACCTTC. The encoded protein is CSVDATVDAYGYTF.

This clonotype has at least ten counts. CDR3 DNA sequence: TGTGCCAGCAGTTTAGTCTCTAGCGGGAGTGACGAGCAGTTCTTC. As protein: CASSLVSSGSDEQFF. The chain has TRBV12-3 or TRBV12-4 and TRBJ2-1, with 10 nucleotides matching TRBD2. V shed 1 base and J 10 bases; nucleotides not matched to a gene: 7. The CDR3 runs to 15 residues.

There are a few counts of this clonotype. This rearrangement joins TRBV20-1 to TRBJ2-3; the D is unclear. The CDR3 loop spans 15 amino acids. In germline, CDR1 is DFQATT, CDR2 SNEGSKA (reference sequence). V dropped 0 bases and J dropped 2 bases, with 12 bases sitting between them. The CDR3 DNA reads as TGCAGTGCTAGAGATAGTAGGCTGAACACAGATACGCAGTATTTT. Translation: CSARDSRLNTDTQYF.

The chain has TRBV7-3 and TRBJ2-3; weak D call: TRBD2 (6 bases). The CDR3 runs 16 residues. Trimming shortened V by 5 bases and J by 5 bases, and 20 bases separated the two germline ends. Germline V gene lookup returns CDR1 SGHTA and CDR2 FQGTGA. The CDR3: CASSQETGLGGDTQYF. DNA for the CDR3: TGTGCCAGCAGCCAAGAGACGGGACTCGGCGGAGATACGCAGTATTTT.

At least ten counts were recorded for this clonotype. V usage is TRBV5-1 and J usage is TRBJ2-5, with D perhaps TRBD1 or TRBD2 (5 bases each). With 4 bases removed from V and 7 bases from J, the gap between germline ends came to 26 bases. This CDR3 comprises 17 residues. Germline CDR1 reads SGHRS; CDR2 reads YFSETQ. CDR3: CASSPGLRDDPRGTQYF. The CDR3 DNA is TGCGCCAGCAGCCCCGGACTCAGGGACGACCCGAGGGGGACCCAGTACTTC.

The V gene is TRBV27, the J gene TRBJ2-7; 9 bases line up with TRBD1. The junction had 10 bases not matched to a gene; V was cut back by 6 bases and J by 4 bases. The CDR3 is 15 amino acids. Germline lookup yields CDR1 MNHEY and CDR2 SMNVEV (reference sequence). The CDR3 sequence: CASRATGGGMYEQYF. The CDR3 region has the DNA TGTGCCAGCAGGGCCACAGGGGGCGGTATGTACGAGCAGTACTTC.